One sample yielded the 25 T cell receptor beta chains listed below, sequenced in a study of blood T cell repertoires in COVID-19. Clones were read by immunoSEQ multiplex PCR, and TCRdb kept only the in-frame ones, dropping some. The data show 200,000 to 250,000 clones, 80% to 90% seen once. Sequenced sample: PBMCs or T cells enriched from blood (not recorded which). The receptors derive from a woman aged 18-35 years in a cohort exposed to, infected with or recovered from COVID-19 (not recorded which).

The chain links TRBV9 to TRBJ1-2; TRBD1 matches 8 bases. CDR3 size: 12 residues. Per germline, CDR1 SGDLS and CDR2 YYNGEE. Trimming took 7 bases from V and 2 from J; bases not matched to a gene: 1. The CDR3: CASDRGNYGYTF. The CDR3 nucleotides read TGTGCCAGCGACAGGGGCAACTATGGCTACACCTTC.

This clone was recorded only once. CDR3 region: CASSHGGGNGEQFF. DNA of the CDR3: TGTGCCAGCAGCCACGGTGGGGGGAATGGTGAGCAGTTCTTC. The chain recombines TRBV6-5 with TRBJ2-1; perhaps TRBD2 as D (6 bases). V dropped 6 bases and J dropped 9 bases, with 18 bases sitting between them. The CDR3 consists of 14 residues. The germline V gene encodes CDR1 MNHEY and CDR2 SVGAGI.

The genes are TRBV5-1 and TRBJ1-3, with D maybe TRBD1 (5 bases). Looked up from germline, CDR1 is SGHRS and CDR2 is YFSETQ. The V end lost 7 bases, the J end lost 2 bases, and 16 bases lay between the germline ends. This CDR3 comprises 15 residues. As DNA, the CDR3 is TGCGCCAGCTCAAAGCAGGGTAACGCTGGAAACACCATATATTTT. Protein product: CASSKQGNAGNTIYF.

The chain is built from TRBV7-9 and TRBJ2-2, with 11 bases identical to TRBD2. From germline, CDR1 is SEHNR and CDR2 FQNEAQ (reference sequence). CDR3 length: 18 amino acids. Losses at the gene ends were 2 bases for V and 1 base for J; bases not matched to a gene: 6. In DNA, the CDR3 is TGTGCCAGCAGCTTAAGACTAGCGGGGTTTATGAACACCGGGGAGCTGTTTTTT. It is translated as CASSLRLAGFMNTGELFF.

The chain uses TRBV6-5 and TRBJ2-1, with 7 nucleotides matching TRBD1. V lost 7 bases and J lost 0; bases outside the gene matches: 3. The CDR3 runs 14 residues. Germline values: CDR1 MNHEY, CDR2 SVGAGI. CDR3 DNA sequence: TGTGCCAGCAAGAGGGACAGCTCCTACAATGAGCAGTTCTTC. Translating gives CASKRDSSYNEQFF.

The chain is built from TRBV30 and TRBJ2-1; 12 bases are shared with TRBD2. CDR3 length: 14 residues. Germline assignment: CDR1 GTSNPN and CDR2 SVGIG (reference sequence). V lost 0 bases to trimming and J lost 9 bases; unmatched junction nucleotides: 3. The CDR3 sequence: CAWSVTTSGGEQFF. CDR3 in DNA: TGTGCCTGGAGTGTAACGACTAGCGGGGGTGAGCAGTTCTTC.

This clone was observed once. The gene calls are TRBV4-1 and TRBJ1-5; no firm D call. V was pared by 4 bases and J by 5 bases, with 18 bases between. Germline CDR1 MGHRA, CDR2 YSYEKL. This CDR3 contains 16 residues. CDR3 nucleotide sequence: TGCGCCAGCAGCCCCTGGACTGTACTTTTCGATCAGCCCCAGCATTTT. This translates into CASSPWTVLFDQPQHF.

The V and J genes are TRBV6-2 or TRBV6-3 and TRBJ2-1; 7 bases are a match to TRBD2. Germline V gene lookup returns CDR1 MNHEY and CDR2 SVGEGT. The CDR3 loop spans 15 amino acids. The junction had 1 base not matched to a gene; V was cut back by 2 bases and J by 0 bases. In nucleotides, the CDR3 is TGTGCCAGCAGTTACCGCGGGAGCTCCTACAATGAGCAGTTCTTC. It encodes CASSYRGSSYNEQFF.

On this clone itself: Other DNA sequences in the sample encode the same CDR3. The chain links TRBV6-5 to TRBJ1-4; 8 bases fit TRBD1. V shed 0 bases, J shed 4 bases, and the junction held 4 bases outside the gene matches. The germline CDR1 and CDR2 sequences are MNHEY and SVGAGI. This CDR3 has 16 amino acids. CDR3: CASSYSGTGGNEKLFF. CDR3 DNA: TGTGCCAGCAGTTACTCAGGCACAGGGGGTAATGAAAAACTGTTTTTT.

CDR3 sequence reads: CASIPGNNQPQHF. CDR3 DNA: TGTGCCAGCATTCCGGGGAACAATCAGCCCCAGCATTTT. V and J are TRBV2 and TRBJ1-5; no clear D gene. Looked up from germline, CDR1 is SNHLY and CDR2 is FYNNEI. The CDR3 sequence is 13 residues long. V gave up 7 bases and J gave up 3 bases, with 10 bases separating them. Full variable domain (outside the CDR3, taken from reference TRBV2 and TRBJ1-5): EPEVTQTPSHQVTQMGQEVILRCVPISNHLYFYWYRQILGQKVEFLVSFYNNEISEKSEIFDDQFSVERPDGSNFTLKIRSTKLEDSAMYFCASIPGNNQPQHFGDGTRLSIL.

This rearrangement joins TRBV12-5 to TRBJ2-3, with 15 nucleotides matching TRBD2. The CDR3 covers 19 residues. After removal of 4 bases from V and 4 bases from J, the junction contained 12 bases not matched to a gene. Germline values: CDR1 LGHNT, CDR2 FRNRAP. The CDR3 nucleotides are TGTGCTAGTGGTTGGGGTCTGGGGACTAGCGGGAGGAGGTCAGATACGCAGTATTTT. It yields the protein CASGWGLGTSGRRSDTQYF.

This clone came up many times. The chain combines TRBV2 with TRBJ2-2; D unclear. V was pared by 0 bases and J by 7 bases, with 9 bases between. The length of the CDR3 is 14 residues. Germline CDR1 is SNHLY and CDR2 is FYNNEI. The CDR3 spells CASSEASLGGELFF. The DNA of the CDR3 is TGTGCCAGCAGTGAAGCGTCCCTCGGCGGGGAGCTGTTTTTT.

V is TRBV7-9 and J is TRBJ1-1, with 7 nucleotides matching TRBD1. Germline CDR1 reads SEHNR; CDR2 reads FQNEAQ (reference sequence). The CDR3 contains 15 residues. After removal of 5 bases from V and 6 bases from J, the junction contained 12 bases not matched to a gene. The CDR3 reads CASSGRTGNLPEAFF. In DNA, the CDR3 is TGTGCCAGCAGCGGGAGGACAGGCAATTTGCCTGAAGCTTTCTTT.

This clone has ten or more counts. The V call is TRBV5-1, the J call TRBJ2-2; possible D gene TRBD1, 6 bases. Trimming left V 4 bases short and J 4 bases short, with 14 bases between. CDR1 and CDR2 from the germline V gene are SGHRS and YFSETQ. CDR3 size: 15 residues. The CDR3 sequence is CASSPRTEFTGELFF. CDR3 DNA: TGCGCCAGCAGCCCTCGGACAGAGTTCACCGGGGAGCTGTTTTTT.

The chain couples TRBV9 to TRBJ2-5; 12 positions agree with TRBD1. V trimming: 7 bases; J trimming: 4 bases; junction bases outside the gene matches: 8. The CDR3 contains 15 residues. CDR1 is SGDLS and CDR2 is YYNGEE in the germline V gene. The CDR3 DNA is TGTGCCAGCGGGGATGGGACAGGGGGCCGAGAGACCCAGTACTTC. Its translation is CASGDGTGGRETQYF.

This rearrangement joins TRBV7-9 to TRBJ2-7; TRBD2 is a possible D gene (6 bases). The V gene's germline CDR1 is SEHNR and CDR2 FQNEAQ (reference sequence). There are 13 residues in the CDR3. V lost 8 bases, J lost 2 bases, and 13 bases lay in between. The CDR3 DNA follows: TGTGCCAGCCAACTAGCTGGAACCTACGAGCAGTACTTC. Amino acid sequence: CASQLAGTYEQYF.

This clone has just one count. The chain joins TRBV24-1 to TRBJ2-1; TRBD2 might be the D (6 bases). The CDR3 length is 16 residues. Trimming pared 2 bases from V and 5 bases from J, leaving 15 bases between. Per the germline V gene, CDR1 is KGHDR and CDR2 is SFDVKD. Written as DNA, the CDR3 is TGTGCCACCAGTGATTCGGGGGAAATAGGCGACAATGAGCAGTTCTTC. Amino acids: CATSDSGEIGDNEQFF.

This chain connects TRBV5-1 to TRBJ1-6; 8 positions match TRBD1. V lost 2 bases and J lost 7; bases outside the gene matches: 11. Germline V gives CDR1 SGHRS, CDR2 YFSETQ. CDR3 length: 17 residues. The CDR3: CASSFERGQGSNSPLHF. The CDR3 coding sequence is TGCGCCAGCAGCTTTGAGCGAGGACAGGGTTCAAATTCACCCCTCCACTTT.

The chain combines TRBV7-9 with TRBJ1-6; a possible D gene is TRBD1 (6 bases). The CDR3 is 14 amino acids. Trimming took off 6 bases at V and 7 bases at J, with 13 bases between the two ends. CDR1 and CDR2 (germline): SEHNR, FQNEAQ (reference sequence). CDR3 bases: TGTGCCAGCAGAAGCGAGCAGGGGAATTCACCCCTCCACTTT. It yields the protein CASRSEQGNSPLHF.

The chain couples TRBV2 to TRBJ2-5, with 7 positions matching TRBD1. The germline CDR1 and CDR2 sequences are SNHLY and FYNNEI. V lost 10 bases and J lost 4; bases outside the gene matches: 6. The CDR3 totals 12 residues. The CDR3 spells CATRDRGETQYF. The CDR3 bases are TGTGCCACTAGGGACAGAGGAGAGACCCAGTACTTC.

This clone was recorded once. CDR3 amino acids: CASSYSWPGSNQPQHF. The CDR3 bases are TGTGCCAGCAGTTACTCTTGGCCGGGGAGCAATCAGCCCCAGCATTTT. V is TRBV6-5 and J is TRBJ1-5; no firm D call. The V end was cut by 0 bases, the J end by 1 base, with 10 bases between. Germline CDR1 and CDR2: MNHEY and SVGAGI. This CDR3 spans 16 amino acids.

The CDR3 nucleotides are TGCGCCAGCAGTGAGTCGAACAGGGCCGGGGAGCTGTTTTTT. Protein: CASSESNRAGELFF. This sequence joins TRBV10-2 and TRBJ2-2; TRBD1 might be the D (6 bases). The V gene's germline CDR1 is WSHSY and CDR2 SAAADI. The CDR3 has 14 residues. Trimming removed 0 bases from V and 6 bases from J, with 8 bases in between.

V gene TRBV13 combines with J gene TRBJ1-1; 9 bases are shared with TRBD1. V shed 5 bases and J 6 bases; nucleotides not matched to a gene: 10. Per the germline V gene, CDR1 is PRHDT and CDR2 is FYEKMQ (reference sequence). CDR3 length: 15 amino acids. CDR3 residues: CASSLQGALEPEAFF. The CDR3 DNA follows: TGTGCCAGCAGCCTACAGGGGGCTCTTGAGCCTGAAGCTTTCTTT.

As concerns this clone: Different DNA sequences within this sample yield the same CDR3. V is TRBV5-6 and J is TRBJ1-5; 7 nucleotides match TRBD1. The CDR3 has 15 amino acids. The germline V gene has CDR1 SGHDT and CDR2 YYEEEE. The V and J ends lost 0 bases and 4 bases, in that order; junction bases with no gene match: 4. CDR3 amino acids: CASSLGTGENQPQHF. For the CDR3, the DNA is TGTGCCAGCAGCTTGGGGACAGGCGAAAATCAGCCCCAGCATTTT.

This chain joins TRBV19 and TRBJ1-2, with D hard to call. Trimming pared 3 bases from V and 4 bases from J, leaving 18 bases between. Per the germline V gene, CDR1 is LNHDA and CDR2 is SQIVND (reference sequence). The CDR3 contains 16 residues. The CDR3 bases are TGTGCCAGTAGTATGCTCCTGTCAGACACCTTCTATGGCTACACCTTC. It yields the protein CASSMLLSDTFYGYTF. The full variable domain, rest sourced from reference TRBV19 and TRBJ1-2, is DGGITQSPKYLFRKEGQNVTLSCEQNLNHDAMYWYRQDPGQGLRLIYYSQIVNDFQKGDIAEGYSVSREKKESFPLTVTSAQKNPTAFYLCASSMLLSDTFYGYTFGSGTRLTVV.